The sequence of this T cell receptor beta chain was determined in a study of T cell responses to AZD1222 COVID-19 vaccine. Notes on this clone: Its antigen is currently unknown.

Whole-study results and caveats: Clonal diversity was possibly underestimated; the donors were predominantly white British and more often female. The number of AZD1222 recipients seropositive at baseline was only 6 or 7. Spike-specific TCRs gained breadth and depth after people received two AZD1222 doses.

The germline gives CDR1 WNHNN, CDR2 SYGVQD (reference sequence). V lost 6 bases, J lost 5 bases, and 4 bases lay in between. The CDR3 sequence is 10 residues long. The assay was immunoSEQ multiplex PCR, and TCRdb's table has in-frame clones only and misses some. The repertoire holds about 100,000 clones, 87% seen once, with 3.5% to 5% in the top ten. Sequenced material: peripheral blood, taken on day 0 of AZD1222 vaccination. The TCR was taken from an adult in good health. The chain couples TRBV10-1 to TRBJ1-2; D not resolved. CDR3 nucleotide sequence: TGCGCCAGCAGGGTTTATGGCTACACCTTC. Its translation: CASRVYGYTF.